This T cell receptor (beta chain) came from a study of blood T cell repertoires in COVID-19. Study-level information: Samples came from the United States, Italy and Spain, spanning acute and convalescent COVID-19. PBMCs, B-cell-depleted T cells, or T cells provided the cDNA or gDNA that made up the material.

This clone has at least ten counts. As originally analysed: Reference gene primer amplification in the assay estimated nucleated cell counts. Libraries were prepared by immunoSEQ multiplex PCR; TCRdb keeps only in-frame clonotypes and omits some of them. V, J and clone size are taken as reported in that table, and D and trimming were inferred from the DNA itself. The sample lists about 120,000 clones; 79% were seen once. The CDR3 sequence is 12 residues long. Trimming took off 3 bases at V and 7 bases at J, with 9 bases between the two ends. V usage is TRBV12-3 or TRBV12-4 and J usage is TRBJ1-2; D perhaps matches TRBD1 (5 bases). Input material: peripheral blood. This TCR derives from a man aged 35-49 years with active or convalescent COVID-19. CDR3 sequence: CASSLAGLGYTF. Here the CDR3 DNA reads TGTGCCAGCAGTTTGGCAGGGCTTGGCTACACCTTC.